This T cell receptor beta chain is from a study of cytomegalovirus exposure and HLA in healthy donors. In the case of this clone: The antigen is not known.

V dropped 3 bases and J dropped 0 bases, with 18 bases sitting between them. The germline gives CDR1 KGHSH, CDR2 LQKENI. CDR3 size: 18 residues. Only in-frame clones appear in the TCRdb table, and some are missing; sequencing was by immunoSEQ multiplex PCR. The table lists fewer than 200,000 clones, around 88% of them singletons. Findings and limits, study-wide: Whilst most TCR sequences proved rare, a subset of public TCRs occurred across many donors.

This clonotype originated in a woman between 18 and 29 years old in good health and CMV-seronegative. The material sequenced was PBMCs. The genes are TRBV18 and TRBJ1-3, with no clear D. The DNA of the CDR3 is TGTGCCAGCTCACCGGAGATAGTCTCACCTTACTCTGGAAACACCATATATTTT. Residues: CASSPEIVSPYSGNTIYF.